This TCR beta chain was retrieved from a study of cytomegalovirus exposure and HLA in healthy donors. Study background: Falling in the Caucasian-associated ancestry cluster were 81% of 300 to 500 genotyped donors.

Study conclusions and caveats: Presence/absence analyses took donor sequencing depth as roughly uniform.

A few counts support this clone. As yet, its antigen is unknown. This PCR relied on a set of 60 Vbeta primers and 13 Jbeta primers. The assay was immunoSEQ multiplex PCR, and TCRdb's table has in-frame clones only and misses some. The data contain roughly 100,000 clones, around 78% of them singletons. Germline V gene lookup returns CDR1 SGHDN and CDR2 FVKESK. Trimming left V 1 base short and J 6 bases short, with 9 bases between. This CDR3 comprises 13 residues. The sample comprised PBMCs. This receptor was taken from a male donor in good health and CMV-seronegative. The chain is built from TRBV14 and TRBJ1-2; the D is unclear. The DNA of the CDR3 is TGTGCCAGCAGCCAAGCGGGGATTCATGGCTACACCTTC. Protein: CASSQAGIHGYTF.